This T cell receptor beta chain was captured in a study of blood T cell repertoires in COVID-19. About the research overall: PBMCs, B-cell-depleted T cells, or T cells provided the cDNA or gDNA that made up the material.

Measured with immunoSEQ multiplex PCR; TCRdb has only the in-frame clones, and not every one. The sample lists 150,000 to 200,000 clones, around 90% occurring once. The CDR3 contains 12 residues. V dropped 6 bases and J dropped 4 bases, with 10 bases sitting between them. This sequence was found in a man aged 35 to 55 with acute or convalescent COVID-19. V is TRBV12-3 or TRBV12-4 and J is TRBJ2-7; D unclear. The material sequenced was peripheral blood. CDR3 region: CASSPGVYEQYF. The CDR3 DNA reads as TGTGCCAGCAGCCCCGGAGTGTACGAGCAGTACTTC.